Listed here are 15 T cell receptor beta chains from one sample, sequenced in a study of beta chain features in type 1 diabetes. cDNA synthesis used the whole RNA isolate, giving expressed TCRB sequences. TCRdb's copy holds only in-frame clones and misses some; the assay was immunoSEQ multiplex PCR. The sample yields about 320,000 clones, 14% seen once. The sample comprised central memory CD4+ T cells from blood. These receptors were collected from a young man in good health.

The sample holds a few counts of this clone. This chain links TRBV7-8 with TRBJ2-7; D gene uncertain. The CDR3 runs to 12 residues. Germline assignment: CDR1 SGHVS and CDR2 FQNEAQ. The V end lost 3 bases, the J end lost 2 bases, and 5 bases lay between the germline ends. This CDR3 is CASSFDTYEQYF. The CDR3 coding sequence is TGTGCCAGCAGCTTTGACACCTACGAGCAGTACTTC.

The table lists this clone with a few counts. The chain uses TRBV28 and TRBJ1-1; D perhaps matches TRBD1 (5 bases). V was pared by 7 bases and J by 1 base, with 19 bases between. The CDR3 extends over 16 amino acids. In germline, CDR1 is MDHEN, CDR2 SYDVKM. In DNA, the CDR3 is TGTGCCAGCAATCAAAATGGGGCAGGAGAGAACACTGAAGCTTTCTTT. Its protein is CASNQNGAGENTEAFF.

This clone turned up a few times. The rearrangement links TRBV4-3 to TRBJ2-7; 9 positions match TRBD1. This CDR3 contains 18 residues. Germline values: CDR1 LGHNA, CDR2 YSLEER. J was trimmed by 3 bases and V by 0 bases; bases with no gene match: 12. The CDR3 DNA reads TGCGCCAGCAGCCAAGATGTAGGGGGACAGGGACTAATCTACGAGCAGTACTTC. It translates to CASSQDVGGQGLIYEQYF.

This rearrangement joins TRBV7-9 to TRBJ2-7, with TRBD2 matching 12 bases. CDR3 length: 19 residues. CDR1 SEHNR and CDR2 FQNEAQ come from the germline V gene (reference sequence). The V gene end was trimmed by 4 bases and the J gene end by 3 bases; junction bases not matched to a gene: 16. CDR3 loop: CASSSPEVPTSGSGYEQYV. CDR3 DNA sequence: TGTGCCAGCAGCTCCCCGGAAGTACCGACTAGCGGGAGTGGCTACGAGCAGTACGTC.

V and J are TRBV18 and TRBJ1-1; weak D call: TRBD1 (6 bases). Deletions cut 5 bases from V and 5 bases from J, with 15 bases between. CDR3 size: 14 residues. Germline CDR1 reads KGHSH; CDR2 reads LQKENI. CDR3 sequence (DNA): TGTGCCAGCTCATTTGAACAGGGAGGTACTGAAGCTTTCTTT. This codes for CASSFEQGGTEAFF.

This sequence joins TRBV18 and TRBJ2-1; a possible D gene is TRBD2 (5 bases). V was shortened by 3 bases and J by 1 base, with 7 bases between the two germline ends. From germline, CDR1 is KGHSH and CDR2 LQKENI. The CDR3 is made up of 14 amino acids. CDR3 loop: CASSPRGSYNEQFF. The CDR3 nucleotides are TGTGCCAGCTCACCGAGAGGGTCCTACAATGAGCAGTTCTTC.

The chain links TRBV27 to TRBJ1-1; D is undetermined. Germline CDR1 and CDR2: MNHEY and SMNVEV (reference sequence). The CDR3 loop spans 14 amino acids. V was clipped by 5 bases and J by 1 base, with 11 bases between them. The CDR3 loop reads CASSKSSGNTEAFF. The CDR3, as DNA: TGTGCCAGCAGTAAGAGCTCCGGGAACACTGAAGCTTTCTTT.

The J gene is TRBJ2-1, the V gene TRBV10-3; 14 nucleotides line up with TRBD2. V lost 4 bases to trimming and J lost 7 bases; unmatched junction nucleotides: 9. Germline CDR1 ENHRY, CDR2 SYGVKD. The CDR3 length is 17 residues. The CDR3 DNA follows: TGTGCCATCAGTGGTAGGCTGACTAGCGGGAGGGCAAATGAGCAGTTCTTC. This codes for CAISGRLTSGRANEQFF.

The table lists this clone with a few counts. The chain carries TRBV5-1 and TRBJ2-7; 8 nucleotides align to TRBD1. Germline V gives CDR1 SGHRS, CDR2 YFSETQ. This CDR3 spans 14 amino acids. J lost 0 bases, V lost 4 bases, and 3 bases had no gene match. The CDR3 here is CASSGTGLSYEQYF. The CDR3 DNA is TGCGCCAGCAGCGGGACAGGACTCTCCTACGAGCAGTACTTC. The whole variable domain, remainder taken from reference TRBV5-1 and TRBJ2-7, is KAGVTQTPRYLIKTRGQQVTLSCSPISGHRSVSWYQQTPGQGLQFLFEYFSETQRNKGNFPGRFSGRQFSNSRSEMNVSTLELGDSALYLCASSGTGLSYEQYFGPGTRLTVT.

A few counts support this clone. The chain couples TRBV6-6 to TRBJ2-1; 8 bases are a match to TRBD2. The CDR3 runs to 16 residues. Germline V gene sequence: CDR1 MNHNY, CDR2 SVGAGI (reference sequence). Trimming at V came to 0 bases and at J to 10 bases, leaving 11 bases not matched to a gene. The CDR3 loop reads CASSYSPRGGRTEQFF. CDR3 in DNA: TGTGCCAGCAGTTACTCACCGCGTGGCGGGAGGACCGAGCAGTTCTTC.

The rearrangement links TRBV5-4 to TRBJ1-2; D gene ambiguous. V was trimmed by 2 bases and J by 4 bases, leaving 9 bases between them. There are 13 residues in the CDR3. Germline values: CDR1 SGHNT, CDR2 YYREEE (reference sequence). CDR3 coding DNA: TGTGCCAGCAGCTTAGATACATCCTATGGCTACACCTTC. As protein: CASSLDTSYGYTF.

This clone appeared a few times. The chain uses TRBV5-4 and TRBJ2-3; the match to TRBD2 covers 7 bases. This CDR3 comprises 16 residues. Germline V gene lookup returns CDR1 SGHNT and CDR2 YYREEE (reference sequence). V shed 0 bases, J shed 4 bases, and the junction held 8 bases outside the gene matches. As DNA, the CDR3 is TGTGCCAGCAGCTTGGCGGCAGCGGGGACCTCAGATACGCAGTATTTT. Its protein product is CASSLAAAGTSDTQYF.

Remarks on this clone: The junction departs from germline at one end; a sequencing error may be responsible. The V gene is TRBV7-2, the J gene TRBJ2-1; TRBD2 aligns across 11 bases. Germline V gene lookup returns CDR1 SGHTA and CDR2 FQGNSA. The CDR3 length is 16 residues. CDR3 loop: CASSQSGLAEDDEQFF. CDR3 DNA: TGCGCCAGCAGCCAATCGGGACTAGCGGAAGACGATGAGCAGTTCTTC. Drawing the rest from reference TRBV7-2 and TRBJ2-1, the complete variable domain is GAGVSQSPSNKVTEKGKDVELRCDPISGHTALYWYRQSLGQGLEFLIYFQGNSAPDKSGLPSDRFSAERTGGSVSTLTIQRTQQEDSAVYLCASSQSGLAEDDEQFFGPGTRLTVL.

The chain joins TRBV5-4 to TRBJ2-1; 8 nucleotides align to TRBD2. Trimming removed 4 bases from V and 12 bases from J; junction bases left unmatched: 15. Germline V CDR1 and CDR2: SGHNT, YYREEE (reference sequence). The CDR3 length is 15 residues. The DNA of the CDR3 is TGTGCCAGCAGCGCCGGGACTAGTGGGAACTTTGGGCAGTTCTTC. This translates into CASSAGTSGNFGQFF.

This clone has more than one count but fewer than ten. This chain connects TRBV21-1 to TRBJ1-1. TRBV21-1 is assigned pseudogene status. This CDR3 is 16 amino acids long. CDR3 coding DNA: TGTGCCAGCAGCAAAGACGGTCCGGGAGAGTCCGAGGGAGCTTTCTTT. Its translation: CASSKDGPGESEGAFF.